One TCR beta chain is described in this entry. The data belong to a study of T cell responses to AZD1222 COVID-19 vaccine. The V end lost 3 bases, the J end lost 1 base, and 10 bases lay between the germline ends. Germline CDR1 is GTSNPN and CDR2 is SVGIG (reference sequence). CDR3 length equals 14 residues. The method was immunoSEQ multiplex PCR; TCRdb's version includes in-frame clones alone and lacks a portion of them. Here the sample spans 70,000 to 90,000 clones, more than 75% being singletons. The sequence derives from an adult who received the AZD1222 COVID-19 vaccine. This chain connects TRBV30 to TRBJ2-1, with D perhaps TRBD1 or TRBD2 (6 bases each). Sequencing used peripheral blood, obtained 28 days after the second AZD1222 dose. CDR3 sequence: CAWRKGGSYNEQFF. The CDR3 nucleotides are TGTGCCTGGAGAAAAGGGGGGTCCTACAATGAGCAGTTCTTC. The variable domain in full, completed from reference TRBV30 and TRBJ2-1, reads SQTIHQWPATLVQPVGSPLSLECTVEGTSNPNLYWYRQAAGRGLQLLFYSVGIGQISSEVPQNLSASRPQDRQFILSSKKLLLSDSGFYLCAWRKGGSYNEQFFGPGTRLTVL.